The following is a T cell receptor (beta chain) sequence with its context. Its matching antigen is unknown. Trimming removed 3 bases from V and 4 bases from J, with 15 bases in between. Per the germline V gene, CDR1 is LNHDA and CDR2 is SQIVND (reference sequence). This CDR3 has 15 amino acids. This record comes from a study of cytomegalovirus exposure and HLA in healthy donors. It was with 60 Vbeta and 13 Jbeta primers that the PCR ran. Sequencing used immunoSEQ multiplex PCR; TCRdb keeps in-frame clones, though not all of them. The record lists some 76,000 clones, of which the ten most abundant hold approximately 5.4%. Findings and caveats of the study: HLA-A and HLA-B allele assignments for most subjects were reportedly predicted accurately using TCR beta sequences.

Sample: PBMCs. The origin of this receptor is a middle-aged man in good health and CMV-seronegative. V is TRBV19 and J is TRBJ1-2; D possibly corresponds to TRBD1 (5 bases). The CDR3 spells CASSISRAGGYGYTF. DNA for the CDR3: TGTGCCAGTAGTATTAGCAGGGCCGGTGGCTATGGCTACACCTTC.